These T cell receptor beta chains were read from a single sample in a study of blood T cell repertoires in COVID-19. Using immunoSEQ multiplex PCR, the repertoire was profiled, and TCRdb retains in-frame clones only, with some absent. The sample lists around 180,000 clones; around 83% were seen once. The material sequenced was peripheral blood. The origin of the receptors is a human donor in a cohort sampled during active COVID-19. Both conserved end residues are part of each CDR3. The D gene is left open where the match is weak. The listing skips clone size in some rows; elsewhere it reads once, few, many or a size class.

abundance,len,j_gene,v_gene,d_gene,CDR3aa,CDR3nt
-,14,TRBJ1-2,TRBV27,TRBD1,CASSSLGGRYGYTF,TGTGCCAGCAGCTCTCTAGGGGGCCGCTATGGCTACACCTTC
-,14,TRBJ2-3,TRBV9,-,CASSEGPTADTQYF,TGTGCCAGCAGCGAGGGGCCGACAGCAGATACGCAGTATTTT
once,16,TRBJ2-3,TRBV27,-,CASSSWDFSLADTQYF,TGTGCCAGCAGTTCCTGGGACTTCAGTTTAGCAGATACGCAGTATTTT
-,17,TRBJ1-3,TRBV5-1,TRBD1,CASSTGTGDVSGNTIYF,TGCGCCAGCAGCACCGGGACAGGGGACGTCTCTGGAAACACCATATATTTT
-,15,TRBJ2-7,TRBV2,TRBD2,CASSGPSAGGYEQYF,TGTGCCAGCAGTGGACCCTCCGCGGGAGGATACGAGCAGTACTTC
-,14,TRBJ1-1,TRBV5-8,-,CASSLARGNTEAFF,TGTGCCAGCAGCTTGGCGCGGGGGAACACTGAAGCTTTCTTT
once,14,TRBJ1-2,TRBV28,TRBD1,CASSKGGTGEGYTF,TGTGCCAGCAGTAAGGGAGGGACAGGAGAAGGCTACACCTTC
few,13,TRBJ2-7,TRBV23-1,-,CASSRAGSYEQYF,TGCGCCAGCAGTCGGGCAGGATCTTACGAGCAGTACTTC
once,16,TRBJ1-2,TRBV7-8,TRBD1,CASSPRDRLSGGGYTF,TGTGCCAGCAGCCCTCGGGACAGGCTATCCGGAGGTGGCTACACCTTC
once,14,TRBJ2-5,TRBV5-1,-,CASSLATGPGDQYF,TGCGCCAGCAGCTTGGCAACAGGGCCCGGCGACCAGTACTTC
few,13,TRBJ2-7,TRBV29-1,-,CSVYGWSSYEQYF,TGCAGCGTTTACGGCTGGAGCTCCTACGAGCAGTACTTC
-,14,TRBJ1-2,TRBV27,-,CASSPAPGIQGYTF,TGTGCCAGCAGTCCCGCCCCGGGGATACAAGGCTACACCTTC
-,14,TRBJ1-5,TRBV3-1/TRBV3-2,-,CASSQKQGNQPQHF,TGTGCCAGCAGCCAAAAACAGGGAAATCAGCCCCAGCATTTT
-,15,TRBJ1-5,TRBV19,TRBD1,CASRLQGYSNQPQHF,TGTGCCAGTAGGCTACAGGGGTATAGCAATCAGCCCCAGCATTTT
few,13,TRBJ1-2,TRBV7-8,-,CASSSGGNYGYTF,TGTGCCAGCAGCTCCGGGGGGAACTATGGCTACACCTTC
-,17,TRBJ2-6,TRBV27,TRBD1,CASRLGTVFSGANVLTF,TGTGCCAGCAGACTCGGGACAGTATTCTCTGGGGCCAACGTCCTGACTTTC
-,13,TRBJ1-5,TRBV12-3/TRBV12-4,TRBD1,CASSAQGNQPQHF,TGTGCCAGCAGTGCACAGGGGAATCAGCCCCAGCATTTT
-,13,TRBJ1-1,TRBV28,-,CAIAQGGGTEAFF,TGTGCCATCGCTCAGGGCGGGGGCACTGAAGCTTTCTTT
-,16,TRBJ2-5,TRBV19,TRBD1,CASSITGTGGKETQYF,TGTGCCAGTAGTATAACGGGGACAGGAGGTAAAGAGACCCAGTACTTC
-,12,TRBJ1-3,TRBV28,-,CASQGDGNTIYF,TGTGCCAGCCAGGGTGATGGAAACACCATATATTTT